Listed below are T cell receptor beta chains from one sample, sequenced in a study of cytomegalovirus exposure and HLA in healthy donors. Sequenced by immunoSEQ multiplex PCR; TCRdb stores in-frame clones only, minus some. The sample contains roughly 140,000 clones, 79% of which appear only once. Sequenced sample: PBMCs. Every receptor here comes from a man aged 50 or older in good health and CMV-seropositive. CDR3s leave out the opening cysteine and the closing phenylalanine or tryptophan.

cdr3_aa v_call
ASSSTRGNQPQH TRBV6-1
ASSPGTGGNQPQH TRBV6-4
ASSQEKLAGYTDTQY TRBV4-2
AWSTQGASKAH TRBV30
ASRLAGQDYEQY TRBV12-2
ASSLGNRGGEQY TRBV7-9
ASSRPGGYFYEQY TRBV6-5
ASSLIDRGWTEAF TRBV7-2
SAADRGREDTQY TRBV29-1
ASSEAAGVYNEQF TRBV6-1
SVEISGMGDTQY TRBV29-1
AISESGEAETQY TRBV10-3
SAGENEKLF TRBV29-1
ATPPSSYNSPLH TRBV27
ASSAINSGTLMNTEAF TRBV5-5
ASSLGTGGSETQY TRBV7-2
ASSVNRVGYEQY TRBV19
ASSSGTSGRAYYEQY TRBV5-4
ASSPGTGGIQPQH TRBV5-8
ASSGEGEAEQY TRBV25-1
ASSEGFGAGPMNTEAF TRBV6-1
ASSRRTGGNTEAF TRBV13
ASSSTGGEAF TRBV5-6
ASRWRENTGELF TRBV6-6
ASSQPGQGEEKLF TRBV4-1
ASSLAGPNEQY TRBV5-1
ASSRGAGGWYEQY TRBV2
ASSLGPGYLGKEDTEAF TRBV11-2
SGFSSYEQY TRBV20-1
ASSLEGGSGELF TRBV11-3
ATSRDPGGGNTIY TRBV15
AWSVRGNSYEQY TRBV30
ASRDQRDPYNEQF TRBV4-1
ASSDGVRISTDTQY TRBV10-2
ASNPKRGETQY TRBV6-1
ASSLSGNTIY TRBV7-6
ASSLSLAGNSYEQY TRBV7-9
ASSEARGVTYEQY TRBV6-1
ATADRQAKNIQY TRBV19
ASSHTGTGELF TRBV7-8
ASRRSTSGINTGELF TRBV11-2
ASSLPGGHTQY TRBV27
ASSRGTSGGVDEQY TRBV5-1
ASSLPREGGSPLH TRBV28
ASSPDTYGYT TRBV27
ASSTPGGAFNEQF TRBV28
ASKLAGVLSYEQY TRBV6-1
ASHTQGVETQY TRBV28
ASRDNQETQY TRBV4-2
ASSLGTGYEQY TRBV5-1
ASSLVPAGGGGEQY TRBV11-2
ASSAAIVAGLDTQY TRBV5-1
ASLTRGKETSSPYEQY TRBV18
ASSFPGSGYEQY TRBV28
ASSETGFTDTQY TRBV2
ASRDSSGNTIY TRBV6-1
ASSQEAVSGNTIY TRBV14
ASKTGYNSPLH TRBV6-5
ASSLYPGTGGARDNSPLH TRBV27
SVAGGPREIYEQY TRBV29-1